Listed here are 18 T cell receptor beta chains from one sample, sequenced in a study of Graves' ophthalmopathy and Graves' hyperthyroidism. Amplified material comprised TCR beta CDR3 regions derived from RNA transcripts. The first round was an RT-PCR with HTBI primers, and the second round was a multiplex PCR. TCRdb independently ran MiXCR on the multiplex PCR reads; one entry per CDR3 protein. The sample comprises under 800,000 distinct CDR3 sequences, 22% of which are singletons, and more than 5.5% rests with the top ten. The sample comprised peripheral blood. The receptors here all came from a woman aged 18-35 years with stable Graves' hyperthyroidism. Some clones in this sample may be carry-over from other donors' samples.

The chain combines TRBV19 with TRBJ2-2; D remains unclear. CDR3 size: 15 residues. V lost 2 bases and J lost 5, with 12 bases in between. CDR1 and CDR2 from the germline V gene are LNHDA and SQIVND (reference sequence). CDR3 amino acids: CASSISPERTGELFF. In DNA, the CDR3 is TGTGCCAGTAGTATAAGCCCCGAGAGGACCGGGGAGCTGTTTTTT. The full variable domain, its missing parts supplied by reference TRBV19 and TRBJ2-2, is DGGITQSPKYLFRKEGQNVTLSCEQNLNHDAMYWYRQDPGQGLRLIYYSQIVNDFQKGDIAEGYSVSREKKESFPLTVTSAQKNPTAFYLCASSISPERTGELFFGEGSRLTVL.

Only a few counts were recorded for this clonotype. The chain links TRBV30 to TRBJ2-7; tentatively, D is TRBD2 (5 bases). CDR1 and CDR2 (germline): GTSNPN, SVGIG (reference sequence). V was cut by 0 bases and J by 7 bases, with 7 bases left in between. The CDR3 has 11 residues. CDR3 nucleotides: TGTGCCTGGAGTGTACGAGGGGAGCAGTACTTC. Translating gives CAWSVRGEQYF.

In its sample, this clonotype was seen many times. The CDR3 protein is CASSGTSGLETQYF. The CDR3 DNA reads TGTGCCAGCAGCGGGACTAGCGGGTTGGAGACCCAGTACTTC. The chain couples TRBV6-1 to TRBJ2-5, with 12 bases identical to TRBD2. The trim removed 6 bases at V and 5 bases at J, leaving 4 bases unmatched. Germline loops: CDR1 MNHNS, CDR2 SASEGT. The CDR3 extends over 14 amino acids.

Many counts were recorded for this clonotype. The chain combines TRBV30 with TRBJ2-7; 12 positions match TRBD1. Germline V gene data show CDR1 as GTSNPN and CDR2 as SVGIG (reference sequence). The CDR3 runs to 14 residues. V was pared by 4 bases and J by 5 bases, with 6 bases of the junction left unmatched. CDR3 sequence reads: CAWTPGTGGNEQYF. The CDR3 region has the DNA TGTGCCTGGACCCCAGGGACAGGGGGCAACGAGCAGTACTTC. Combining the CDR3 with reference TRBV30 and TRBJ2-7 gives the whole variable domain SQTIHQWPATLVQPVGSPLSLECTVEGTSNPNLYWYRQAAGRGLQLLFYSVGIGQISSEVPQNLSASRPQDRQFILSSKKLLLSDSGFYLCAWTPGTGGNEQYFGPGTRLTVT.

This clonotype was counted at least ten times. The chain combines TRBV27 with TRBJ1-2; tentative D call: TRBD1 (6 bases). The CDR3 loop spans 17 amino acids. Germline V gene data show CDR1 as MNHEY and CDR2 as SMNVEV (reference sequence). Trimming removed 1 base at V and 3 bases at J, with 18 bases between. The CDR3: CASSLLYAGVLDYGYTF. CDR3 nucleotide sequence: TGTGCCAGCAGTTTATTGTACGCAGGGGTATTAGACTATGGCTACACCTTC.

Notes on this clonotype: A junction boundary mismatches the germline segment, possibly from a read error. The chain is built from TRBV7-9 and TRBJ1-5; no firm D call. The V gene's germline CDR1 is SEHNR and CDR2 FQNEAQ (reference sequence). This CDR3 comprises 15 residues. CDR3 residues: CASSLGSMLNQPQDF. The CDR3 region has the DNA TGTGCCAGCAGCTTAGGCAGTATGTTAAATCAGCCCCAGGATTTT.

The V call is TRBV28, the J call TRBJ2-5; 12 nucleotides match TRBD1. V dropped 6 bases and J dropped 2; count of bases not matched to a gene: 10. This CDR3 is 17 amino acids long. From germline, CDR1 is MDHEN and CDR2 SYDVKM. The CDR3 is CASRRPGQGARQETQYF. CDR3 nucleotides: TGTGCCAGCAGGCGCCCGGGACAGGGGGCGAGACAAGAGACCCAGTACTTC. Using reference TRBV28 and TRBJ2-5 for the parts outside the CDR3, the full variable domain is DVKVTQSSRYLVKRTGEKVFLECVQDMDHENMFWYRQDPGLGLRLIYFSYDVKMKEKGDIPEGYSVSREKKERFSLILESASTNQTSMYLCASRRPGQGARQETQYFGPGTRLLVL.

This clonotype was seen just once. This chain uses TRBV18 with TRBJ2-5, with D possibly TRBD1 on 6 matching bases. The CDR3 runs 16 residues. The V end lost 4 bases, the J end lost 2 bases, and 17 bases lay between the germline ends. CDR1 KGHSH and CDR2 LQKENI come from the germline V gene. Here the CDR3 DNA reads TGTGCCAGCTCACTACTCGGACAGCTAACACAAGAGACCCAGTACTTC. It is translated as CASSLLGQLTQETQYF.

The chain has TRBV3-1 and TRBJ2-5, with D unresolved. The V end was cut by 0 bases, the J end by 2 bases, with 19 bases between. This CDR3 comprises 18 residues. The germline V gene has CDR1 LGHDT and CDR2 YNNKEL (reference sequence). CDR3 sequence (DNA): TGTGCCAGCAGCCAAGATCTTGTGGGCGGAACCCCACAAGAGACCCAGTACTTC. Translating it yields CASSQDLVGGTPQETQYF.

Many counts were recorded for this clonotype. This chain uses TRBV9 with TRBJ2-7, with 8 bases that match TRBD1. Germline CDR1 is SGDLS and CDR2 is YYNGEE. V shed 5 bases, J shed 7 bases, and the junction held 8 bases outside the gene matches. The CDR3 totals 13 residues. CDR3 residues: CASSRQGMNEQYF. The CDR3 DNA follows: TGTGCCAGCAGTCGACAGGGGATGAATGAGCAGTACTTC.

This clonotype occurred once. This chain joins TRBV11-2 and TRBJ2-5; D unclear. This CDR3 is 15 amino acids long. Germline V lookup: CDR1 SGHAT, CDR2 FQNNGV. Trimming removed 1 base from V and 5 bases from J, with 14 bases in between. In nucleotides, the CDR3 is TGTGCCAGCAGCTTAGCCTACGATCCATGGGAGACCCAGTACTTC. Translation: CASSLAYDPWETQYF.

This clonotype was seen only a few times. The chain couples TRBV12-3 or TRBV12-4 to TRBJ1-2; D is unclear. V lost 5 bases and J lost 2, with 15 bases in between. The CDR3 runs to 15 residues. CDR3 sequence reads: CASSPQSSLNYGYTF. The CDR3 region has the DNA TGTGCCAGCAGTCCCCAAAGTAGCTTAAACTATGGCTACACCTTC.

A single count supports this clonotype. The rearrangement links TRBV7-8 to TRBJ1-5, with D possibly TRBD1 on 5 matching bases. Germline CDR1 SGHVS, CDR2 FQNEAQ. The germline V and J ends were trimmed by 5 bases and 3 bases, with 17 bases remaining between them. CDR3 size: 16 residues. Here the CDR3 reads CASSPEQWGYNQPQHF. Here the CDR3 DNA reads TGTGCCAGCAGCCCCGAGCAGTGGGGGTACAATCAGCCCCAGCATTTT.

This clonotype was observed a handful of times. The CDR3 here is CASSFTSGGELFF. The DNA of the CDR3 is TGTGCCAGCAGTTTCACCTCGGGCGGGGAGCTGTTTTTT. This chain uses TRBV27 with TRBJ2-2; no reliable D call. The ends were cut back, 3 bases at V and 7 bases at J, with 9 bases in the middle. Germline V gene data show CDR1 as MNHEY and CDR2 as SMNVEV (reference sequence). The CDR3 covers 13 residues.

This clonotype occurred many times. In DNA, the CDR3 is TGTGCCAGCAGCTTTCGACAGGCCTCCTACGAGCAGTACTTC. This sequence encodes CASSFRQASYEQYF. V and J are TRBV7-8 and TRBJ2-7, with D possibly matching TRBD1 (6 bases). The CDR3 spans 14 residues. In germline, CDR1 is SGHVS, CDR2 FQNEAQ. Trimming stripped 3 bases from V and 0 bases from J, with 9 bases between.

The genes are TRBV18 and TRBJ1-1, with 7 bases aligning to TRBD1. The CDR3 loop spans 13 amino acids. Germline V gene lookup returns CDR1 KGHSH and CDR2 LQKENI. V lost 6 bases to trimming and J lost 6 bases; unmatched junction nucleotides: 7. The CDR3 loop reads CASSTKGAPEAFF. The CDR3 nucleotides read TGTGCCAGCTCGACAAAGGGGGCCCCTGAAGCTTTCTTT.

There are many counts of this clonotype. The chain couples TRBV7-9 to TRBJ1-6, with D maybe TRBD1 (5 bases). Trimming removed 1 base at V and 10 bases at J, with 14 bases between. Germline CDR1 reads SEHNR; CDR2 reads FQNEAQ (reference sequence). CDR3 length equals 15 residues. The CDR3 nucleotides read TGTGCCAGCAGCTTAGTTGGGGGGTCGAACTCACCCCTCCACTTT. Encoded protein: CASSLVGGSNSPLHF.

CDR3 sequence: CASSRDSAISEQYF. In nucleotides, the CDR3 is TGTGCCAGCTCCCGCGATTCGGCGATCTCCGAGCAGTACTTC. The genes are TRBV12-3 or TRBV12-4 and TRBJ2-7; D gene uncertain. This CDR3 comprises 14 residues. V was trimmed by 8 bases and J by 6 bases, leaving 20 bases between them.